This T cell receptor beta chain came from a study of blood T cell repertoires in COVID-19. Study context: Acute and convalescent COVID-19 specimens originated in the United States, Italy and Spain. The analysed material was cDNA or gDNA that came from T cells, B-cell-depleted T cells, or PBMCs.

The protocol was immunoSEQ multiplex PCR, while the TCRdb copy is restricted to in-frame clones and leaves out a portion. The data contain a few hundred thousand clones, about 86% of them seen just once; the ten biggest clones take up 1.3%. The CDR3 is 16 amino acids. Germline V gene lookup returns CDR1 MGHDK and CDR2 SYGVNS. Losses at the gene ends were 6 bases for V and 6 bases for J; bases not matched to a gene: 13. Sequences were obtained from PBMCs or T cells enriched from blood (not recorded which). The chain combines TRBV25-1 with TRBJ2-3, with 9 positions matching TRBD1. The receptor was isolated from a woman in her forties with acute COVID-19. CDR3 in amino acids: CASRPDRGTHTDTQYF. CDR3 DNA sequence: TGTGCCAGCAGACCGGACAGGGGAACACACACGGATACGCAGTATTTT.